A selection of T cell receptor beta chains follows, all from one sample in a study of T cells in Graves' hyperthyroidism and ophthalmopathy. From the multiplex PCR reads, TCRdb called clonotypes with MiXCR, one entry per CDR3 protein. There are approximately 300,000 distinct CDR3 sequences in the sample; over 15% occur only once, and around 34% lies in the top ten. Source material: blood. Receptors originate from a man aged 25-45 years with Graves' hyperthyroidism. CDR3s include the opening cysteine and the closing phenylalanine or tryptophan. The order of the fields is clone size, V gene, D gene, J gene, CDR3 protein, CDR3 DNA. The D gene is left open where the match is weak. Part of the rows lack a size; the others show once, few, many or a class for expanded clones.

clone_size: NA; v_call: TRBV24-1; d_call: NA; j_call: TRBJ2-3; cdr3_aa: CATSDALLADTQYF; cdr3_nt: TGTGCCACCAGTGATGCTCTGCTAGCAGATACGCAGTATTTT
clone_size: NA; v_call: TRBV7-9; d_call: NA; j_call: TRBJ2-1; cdr3_aa: CASTPDGSSYNEQFF; cdr3_nt: TGTGCCAGCACCCCGGACGGGAGCTCCTACAATGAGCAGTTCTTC
clone_size: many; v_call: TRBV12-3/TRBV12-4; d_call: NA; j_call: TRBJ2-1; cdr3_aa: CASSSLGVPPGYYNEQFF; cdr3_nt: TGTGCCAGCAGTTCCCTGGGGGTTCCGCCAGGTTATTACAATGAGCAGTTCTTC
clone_size: NA; v_call: TRBV29-1; d_call: NA; j_call: TRBJ1-3; cdr3_aa: CSVDDRNTIYF; cdr3_nt: TGCAGCGTTGATGACAGAAACACCATATATTTT
clone_size: many; v_call: TRBV11-2; d_call: NA; j_call: TRBJ1-1; cdr3_aa: CASGMETEAFF; cdr3_nt: TGTGCCAGCGGGATGGAGACTGAAGCTTTCTTT
clone_size: many; v_call: TRBV11-2; d_call: TRBD2; j_call: TRBJ2-1; cdr3_aa: CASSSMASGFNEQFF; cdr3_nt: TGTGCCAGCAGTTCTATGGCTAGCGGGTTCAATGAGCAGTTCTTC
clone_size: many; v_call: TRBV28; d_call: NA; j_call: TRBJ2-3; cdr3_aa: CASSHLDTQYF; cdr3_nt: TGTGCCAGCAGTCACTTAGATACGCAGTATTTT
clone_size: NA; v_call: TRBV4-2; d_call: TRBD2; j_call: TRBJ2-3; cdr3_aa: CASSLVGGREYF; cdr3_nt: TGTGCCAGCAGCCTAGTCGGCGGGAGGGAGTATTTT
clone_size: NA; v_call: TRBV19; d_call: TRBD2; j_call: TRBJ2-3; cdr3_aa: CASSKLAGDTDTQYF; cdr3_nt: TGTGCCAGTAGTAAACTAGCGGGTGACACAGATACGCAGTATTTT
clone_size: NA; v_call: TRBV5-4; d_call: NA; j_call: TRBJ2-7; cdr3_aa: CASSWSGSSSYEQYF; cdr3_nt: TGTGCCAGCAGCTGGAGCGGTAGTAGCTCCTACGAGCAGTACTTC
clone_size: NA; v_call: TRBV4-1; d_call: NA; j_call: TRBJ2-7; cdr3_aa: CASSQVFLGLSYEQYF; cdr3_nt: TGCGCCAGCAGCCAAGTCTTTTTGGGACTTTCCTACGAGCAGTACTTC
clone_size: NA; v_call: TRBV10-3; d_call: NA; j_call: TRBJ2-7; cdr3_aa: CAISPTGSSYEQYF; cdr3_nt: TGTGCCATCAGCCCGACCGGGAGCTCCTACGAGCAGTACTTC
clone_size: few; v_call: TRBV20-1; d_call: NA; j_call: TRBJ2-1; cdr3_aa: CSARGPGGVYNEQFF; cdr3_nt: TGCAGTGCTAGAGGGCCAGGCGGGGTGTACAATGAGCAGTTCTTC
clone_size: few; v_call: TRBV19; d_call: TRBD1; j_call: TRBJ1-2; cdr3_aa: CASSIYTGDYGYTF; cdr3_nt: TGTGCCAGTAGTATATATACAGGGGACTATGGCTACACCTTC
clone_size: NA; v_call: TRBV6-6; d_call: NA; j_call: TRBJ2-5; cdr3_aa: CASSYLPRETQYF; cdr3_nt: TGTGCCAGCAGTTACCTCCCGAGGGAGACCCAGTACTTC
clone_size: NA; v_call: TRBV6-5; d_call: TRBD1; j_call: TRBJ1-5; cdr3_aa: CASSSQGVNQPQHF; cdr3_nt: TGTGCCAGCAGTTCCCAGGGGGTTAATCAGCCCCAGCATTTT
clone_size: few; v_call: TRBV2; d_call: NA; j_call: TRBJ2-5; cdr3_aa: CASSDSRGTGGETQYF; cdr3_nt: TGTGCCAGCAGCGATAGTCGTGGGACTGGGGGAGAGACCCAGTACTTC
clone_size: NA; v_call: TRBV19; d_call: TRBD1; j_call: TRBJ2-5; cdr3_aa: CASLLTGEPQETQYF; cdr3_nt: TGTGCCAGCCTTCTAACAGGGGAGCCCCAAGAGACCCAGTACTTC
clone_size: NA; v_call: TRBV7-3; d_call: NA; j_call: TRBJ2-2; cdr3_aa: CASSLGAGTNTGELFF; cdr3_nt: TGTGCCAGCAGCTTAGGGGCGGGTACGAACACCGGGGAGCTGTTTTTT
clone_size: few; v_call: TRBV20-1; d_call: NA; j_call: TRBJ2-1; cdr3_aa: CSASFKDPYNEQFF; cdr3_nt: TGCAGTGCTAGTTTTAAGGACCCGTACAATGAGCAGTTCTTC
clone_size: many; v_call: TRBV27; d_call: TRBD1; j_call: TRBJ2-7; cdr3_aa: CASSLSNRGANEQYF; cdr3_nt: TGTGCCAGCAGTTTATCGAACAGGGGAGCTAACGAGCAGTACTTC
clone_size: many; v_call: TRBV18; d_call: NA; j_call: TRBJ2-1; cdr3_aa: CASSPGSWGNEQFF; cdr3_nt: TGTGCCAGCTCACCAGGCAGTTGGGGCAATGAGCAGTTCTTC